These 5 T cell receptor beta chains came from one sample sequenced in a study of tumor-infiltrating lymphocytes in oesophageal squamous cell carcinoma. From the PCR reads, TCRdb called clonotypes with MiXCR, one entry per CDR3 protein. The sample yields some 10,000 distinct CDR3 sequences, approximately 64% seen once. Source material: esophageal tumor tissue. The receptors shown here come from a female donor with esophageal squamous cell carcinoma.

The chain uses TRBV7-2 and TRBJ2-5, with 7 bases aligning to TRBD1. J lost 3 bases, V lost 0 bases, and 10 bases had no gene match. CDR1 and CDR2 (germline): SGHTA, FQGNSA. This CDR3 has 17 residues. The CDR3 spells CASSLALGQSRKETQYF. The CDR3 DNA sequence: TGTGCCAGCAGCTTAGCTTTGGGACAGTCGCGAAAAGAGACCCAGTACTTC.

This clonotype has only one observation. This CDR3 fails to terminate in the conserved phenylalanine or tryptophan, so it likely reflects a read error. It is unclear where the CDR3 begins or ends on the DNA, so no DNA is shown, and the CDR3 is as TCRdb lists it. The chain recombines TRBV7-9 with TRBJ1-6. Germline CDR1 SEHNR, CDR2 FQNEAQ (reference sequence). The CDR3 sequence runs 15 residues, both termini included. This CDR3 reads CASSSGLVETQYFGP.

This chain joins TRBV28 and TRBJ2-3; TRBD2 matches at 7 bases. Near its end, the DNA agrees better with TRBJ2-7, so the J call may be wrong. The CDR3 spans 16 residues. The V gene's germline CDR1 is MDHEN and CDR2 SYDVKM. In DNA, the CDR3 is TGTGCCAGCTTCTCCCGAGCGGCTAGCGGTAGCTACGAGCAGTACTTC. Translated: CASFSRAASGSYEQYF.

The CDR3 DNA reads as TGTGCCAGCAGCTGGGCAGGGCGGGAGACCCAGTACTTC. Protein: CASSWAGRETQYF. The chain links TRBV7-8 to TRBJ2-1, with D tentatively TRBD1 (5 bases). The J call may be wrong; the DNA end is better matched by TRBJ2-5. The CDR3 runs to 13 residues. Germline CDR1 reads SGHVS; CDR2 reads FQNEAQ.

This clonotype has a handful of counts. This chain uses TRBV5-1 with TRBJ2-6, with 7 positions matching TRBD2. TRBJ2-5 matches the DNA end more closely, so the J call is doubtful. CDR3 length: 14 residues. Germline CDR1 reads SGHRS; CDR2 reads YFSETQ. The CDR3 bases are TGCGCCAGCAGCTTTTCCAGGGAGGGGGAGACCCAGTACTTC. It specifies CASSFSREGETQYF.